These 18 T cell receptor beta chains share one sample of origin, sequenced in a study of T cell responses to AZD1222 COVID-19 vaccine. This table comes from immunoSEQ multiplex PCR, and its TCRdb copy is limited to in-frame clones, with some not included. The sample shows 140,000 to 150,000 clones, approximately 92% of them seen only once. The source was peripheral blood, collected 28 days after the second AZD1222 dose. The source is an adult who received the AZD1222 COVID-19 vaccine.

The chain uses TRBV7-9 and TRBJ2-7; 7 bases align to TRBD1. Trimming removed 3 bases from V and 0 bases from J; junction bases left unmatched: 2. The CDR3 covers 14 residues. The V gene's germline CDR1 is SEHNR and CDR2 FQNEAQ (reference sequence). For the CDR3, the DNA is TGTGCCAGCAGCTTTGGACAGGCCTCCTACGAGCAGTACTTC. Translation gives CASSFGQASYEQYF.

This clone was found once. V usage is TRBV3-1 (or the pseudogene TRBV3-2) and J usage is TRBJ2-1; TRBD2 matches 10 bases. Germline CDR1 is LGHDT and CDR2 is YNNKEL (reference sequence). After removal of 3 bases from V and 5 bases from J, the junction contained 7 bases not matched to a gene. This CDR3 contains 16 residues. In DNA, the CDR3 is TGTGCCAGCAGCCACAGGGGACTAGCGCTGAACAATGAGCAGTTCTTC. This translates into CASSHRGLALNNEQFF.

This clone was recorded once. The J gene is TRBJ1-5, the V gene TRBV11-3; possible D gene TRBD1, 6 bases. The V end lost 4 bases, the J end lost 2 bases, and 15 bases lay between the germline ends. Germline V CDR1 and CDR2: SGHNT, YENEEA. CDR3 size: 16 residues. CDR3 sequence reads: CASSYRGRTGNQPQHF. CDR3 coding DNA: TGTGCCAGCAGCTATCGGGGGCGTACGGGCAATCAGCCCCAGCATTTT.

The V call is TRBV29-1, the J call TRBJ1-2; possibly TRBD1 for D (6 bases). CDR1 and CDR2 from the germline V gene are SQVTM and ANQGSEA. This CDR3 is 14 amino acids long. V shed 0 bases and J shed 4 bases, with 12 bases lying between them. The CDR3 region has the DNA TGCAGCGTTGAAGAACCGGGGGCCATCTATGGCTACACCTTC. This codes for CSVEEPGAIYGYTF.

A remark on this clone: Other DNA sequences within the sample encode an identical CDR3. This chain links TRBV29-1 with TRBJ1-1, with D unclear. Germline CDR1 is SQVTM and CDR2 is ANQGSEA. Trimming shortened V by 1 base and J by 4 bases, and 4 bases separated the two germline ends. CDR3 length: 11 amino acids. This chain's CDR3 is CSVEGGTEAFF. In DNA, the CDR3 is TGCAGCGTTGAAGGGGGCACTGAAGCTTTCTTT. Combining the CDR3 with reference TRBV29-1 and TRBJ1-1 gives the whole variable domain SAVISQKPSRDICQRGTSLTIQCQVDSQVTMMFWYRQQPGQSLTLIATANQGSEATYESGFVIDKFPISRPNLTFSTLTVSNMSPEDSSIYLCSVEGGTEAFFGQGTRLTVV.

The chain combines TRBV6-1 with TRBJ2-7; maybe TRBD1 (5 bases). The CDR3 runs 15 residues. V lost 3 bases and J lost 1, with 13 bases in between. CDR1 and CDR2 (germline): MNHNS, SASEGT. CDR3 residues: CASSEQQVGSYEQYF. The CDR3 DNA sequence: TGTGCCAGCAGTGAGCAACAGGTTGGGTCCTACGAGCAGTACTTC.

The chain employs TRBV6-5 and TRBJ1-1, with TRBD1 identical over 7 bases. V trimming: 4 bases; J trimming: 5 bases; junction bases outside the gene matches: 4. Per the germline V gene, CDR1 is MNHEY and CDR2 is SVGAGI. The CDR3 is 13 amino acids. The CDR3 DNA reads TGTGCCAGCAGTTTGACAGGGATGACTGAAGCTTTCTTT. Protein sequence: CASSLTGMTEAFF.

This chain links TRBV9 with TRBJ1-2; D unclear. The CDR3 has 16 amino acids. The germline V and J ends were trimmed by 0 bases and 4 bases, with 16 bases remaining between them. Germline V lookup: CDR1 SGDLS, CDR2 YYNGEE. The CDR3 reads CASSVEAGAASYGYTF. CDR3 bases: TGTGCCAGCAGCGTAGAGGCGGGCGCGGCCTCCTATGGCTACACCTTC.

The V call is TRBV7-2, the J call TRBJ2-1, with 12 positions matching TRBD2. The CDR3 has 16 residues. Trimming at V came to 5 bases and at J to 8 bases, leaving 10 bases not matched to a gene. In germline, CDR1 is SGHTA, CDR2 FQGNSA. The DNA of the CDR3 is TGTGCCAGCAGCCCCAGCCTGACTAGCGGGAGCGATGAGCAGTTCTTC. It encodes CASSPSLTSGSDEQFF.

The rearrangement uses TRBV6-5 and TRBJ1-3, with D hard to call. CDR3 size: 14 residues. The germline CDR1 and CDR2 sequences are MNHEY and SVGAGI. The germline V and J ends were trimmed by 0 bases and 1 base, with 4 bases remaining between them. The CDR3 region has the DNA TGTGCCAGCAGTTACTCGGAGTCTGGAAACACCATATATTTT. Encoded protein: CASSYSESGNTIYF.

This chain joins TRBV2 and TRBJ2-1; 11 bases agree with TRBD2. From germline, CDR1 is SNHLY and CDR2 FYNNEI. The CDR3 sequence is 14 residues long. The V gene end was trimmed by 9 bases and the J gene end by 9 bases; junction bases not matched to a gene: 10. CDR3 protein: CARSTSGSIGEQFF. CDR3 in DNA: TGTGCCAGGAGTACTAGCGGGAGTATAGGTGAGCAGTTCTTC.

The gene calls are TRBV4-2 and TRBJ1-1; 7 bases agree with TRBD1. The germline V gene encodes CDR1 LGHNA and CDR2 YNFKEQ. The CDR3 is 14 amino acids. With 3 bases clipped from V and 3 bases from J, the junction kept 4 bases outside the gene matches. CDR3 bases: TGTGCCAGCAGCCAGTGGACAGGTGACACTGAAGCTTTCTTT. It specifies CASSQWTGDTEAFF.

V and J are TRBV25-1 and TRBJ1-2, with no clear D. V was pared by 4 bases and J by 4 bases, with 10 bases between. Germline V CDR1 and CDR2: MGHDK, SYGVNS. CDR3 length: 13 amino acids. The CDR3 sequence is CASSGGRLYGYTF. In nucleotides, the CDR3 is TGTGCCAGCAGTGGCGGTCGGCTCTATGGCTACACCTTC.

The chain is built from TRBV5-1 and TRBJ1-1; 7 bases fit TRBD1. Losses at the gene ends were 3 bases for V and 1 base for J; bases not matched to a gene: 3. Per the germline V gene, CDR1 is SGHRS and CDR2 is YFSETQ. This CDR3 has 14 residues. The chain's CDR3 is CASSWGTANTEAFF. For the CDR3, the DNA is TGCGCCAGCAGCTGGGGGACAGCGAACACTGAAGCTTTCTTT.

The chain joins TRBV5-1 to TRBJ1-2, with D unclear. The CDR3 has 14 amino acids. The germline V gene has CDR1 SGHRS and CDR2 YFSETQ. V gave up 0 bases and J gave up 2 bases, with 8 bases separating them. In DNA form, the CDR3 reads TGCGCCAGCAGCTTGGGAGGAAAGAACTATGGCTACACCTTC. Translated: CASSLGGKNYGYTF. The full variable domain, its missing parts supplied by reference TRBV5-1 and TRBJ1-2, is KAGVTQTPRYLIKTRGQQVTLSCSPISGHRSVSWYQQTPGQGLQFLFEYFSETQRNKGNFPGRFSGRQFSNSRSEMNVSTLELGDSALYLCASSLGGKNYGYTFGSGTRLTVV.

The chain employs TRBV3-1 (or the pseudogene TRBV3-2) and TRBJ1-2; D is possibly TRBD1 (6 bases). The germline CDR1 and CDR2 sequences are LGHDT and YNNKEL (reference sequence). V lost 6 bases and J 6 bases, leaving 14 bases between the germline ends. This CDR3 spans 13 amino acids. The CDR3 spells CASRQGPSDGYTF. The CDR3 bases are TGTGCCAGCAGACAGGGCCCGTCCGATGGCTACACCTTC.

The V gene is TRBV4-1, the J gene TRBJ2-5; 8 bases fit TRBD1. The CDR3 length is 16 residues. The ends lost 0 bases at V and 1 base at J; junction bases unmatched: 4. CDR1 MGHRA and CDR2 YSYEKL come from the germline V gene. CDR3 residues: CASSQDRGQGQETQYF. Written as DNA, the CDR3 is TGCGCCAGCAGCCAAGATAGAGGACAGGGCCAAGAGACCCAGTACTTC.

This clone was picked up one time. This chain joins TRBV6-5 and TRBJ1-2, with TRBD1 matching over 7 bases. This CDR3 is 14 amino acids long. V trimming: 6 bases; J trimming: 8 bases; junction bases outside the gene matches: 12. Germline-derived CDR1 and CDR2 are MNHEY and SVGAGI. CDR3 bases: TGTGCCAGCAGCCCGGGACAGTTCTCGGGGGGCTACACCTTC. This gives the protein CASSPGQFSGGYTF.